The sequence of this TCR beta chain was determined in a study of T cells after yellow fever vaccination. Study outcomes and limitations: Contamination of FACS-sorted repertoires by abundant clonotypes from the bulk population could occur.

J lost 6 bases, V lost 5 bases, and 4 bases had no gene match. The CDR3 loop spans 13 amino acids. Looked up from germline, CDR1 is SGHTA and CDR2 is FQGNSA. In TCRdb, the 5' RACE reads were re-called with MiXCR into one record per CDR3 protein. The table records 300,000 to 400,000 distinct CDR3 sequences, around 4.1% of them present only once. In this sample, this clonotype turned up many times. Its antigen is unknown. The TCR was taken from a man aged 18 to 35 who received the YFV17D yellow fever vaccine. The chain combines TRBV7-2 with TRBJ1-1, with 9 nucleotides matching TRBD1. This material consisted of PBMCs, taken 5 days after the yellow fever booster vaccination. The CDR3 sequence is CASSGTGSPEAFF. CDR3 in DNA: TGTGCCAGCAGCGGGACAGGGAGCCCTGAAGCTTTCTTT.